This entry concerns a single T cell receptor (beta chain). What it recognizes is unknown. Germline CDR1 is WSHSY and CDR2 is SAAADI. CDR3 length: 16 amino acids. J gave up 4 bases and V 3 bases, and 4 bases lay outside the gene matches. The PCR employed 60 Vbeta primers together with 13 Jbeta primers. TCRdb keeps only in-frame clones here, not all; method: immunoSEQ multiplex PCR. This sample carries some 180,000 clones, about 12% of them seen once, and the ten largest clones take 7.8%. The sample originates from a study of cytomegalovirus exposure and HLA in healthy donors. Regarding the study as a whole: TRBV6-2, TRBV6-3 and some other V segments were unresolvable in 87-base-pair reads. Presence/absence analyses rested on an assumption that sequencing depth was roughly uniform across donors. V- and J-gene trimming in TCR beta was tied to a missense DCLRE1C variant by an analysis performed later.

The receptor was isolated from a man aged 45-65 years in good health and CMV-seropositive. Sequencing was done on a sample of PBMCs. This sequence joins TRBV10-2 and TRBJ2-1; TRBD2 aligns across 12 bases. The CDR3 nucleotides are TGCGCCAGCAGTGAAAGGACTAGCGGGACTTACAATGAGCAGTTCTTC. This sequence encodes CASSERTSGTYNEQFF.